This T cell receptor beta chain came from a study of shared clonotypes between healthy human individuals. Notes on the study in general: In contrast to clonotypes shared by all four donors, non-shared clonotypes had lower generation probabilities.

Trimming left V 4 bases short and J 8 bases short, with 14 bases between. The CDR3 loop spans 13 amino acids. CDR1 and CDR2 from the germline V gene are SGHTA and FQGNSA. Turning to this clone: Antigen: not known.

Adult Caucasians living in Nashville, Tennessee made up all of the donors. Source study methods: Because ImmunoSEQ provided only junction sequences with no quality scores, the filtering differed. The protocol was immunoSEQ multiplex PCR, while the TCRdb copy is restricted to in-frame clones and leaves out a portion. The DNA gave D and trimming, while V, J and clone size come from that table. Of about 1,500,000 clones in the sample, about 96% were seen once. The chain carries TRBV7-2 and TRBJ1-2, with a tentative D call TRBD1 (5 bases). Sequences were obtained from naive CD4+ T cells sorted from blood. Specified subset: CD45RA+ positively selected. The origin of this receptor is a man aged 25 to 45 in good health. This CDR3 is CASSSGGSAGYTF. CDR3 nucleotide sequence: TGTGCCAGCAGCTCCGGGGGATCTGCGGGCTACACCTTC.